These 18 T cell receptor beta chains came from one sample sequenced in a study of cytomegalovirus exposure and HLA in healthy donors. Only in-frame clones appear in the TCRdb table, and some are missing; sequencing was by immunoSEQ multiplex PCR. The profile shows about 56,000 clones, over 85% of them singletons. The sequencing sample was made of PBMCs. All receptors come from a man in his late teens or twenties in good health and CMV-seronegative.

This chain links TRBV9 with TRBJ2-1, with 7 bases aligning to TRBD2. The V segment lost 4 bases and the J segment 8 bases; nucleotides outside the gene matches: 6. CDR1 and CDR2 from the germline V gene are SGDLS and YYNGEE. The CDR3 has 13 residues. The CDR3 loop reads CASSPGGWDEQFF. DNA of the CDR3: TGTGCCAGCAGCCCGGGGGGATGGGATGAGCAGTTCTTC.

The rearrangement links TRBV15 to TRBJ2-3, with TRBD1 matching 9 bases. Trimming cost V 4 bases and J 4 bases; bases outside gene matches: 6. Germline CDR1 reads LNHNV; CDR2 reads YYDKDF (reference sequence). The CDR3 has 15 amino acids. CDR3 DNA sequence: TGTGCCACCAGCACCCCGGGACAGGGTCCAGATACGCAGTATTTT. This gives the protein CATSTPGQGPDTQYF.

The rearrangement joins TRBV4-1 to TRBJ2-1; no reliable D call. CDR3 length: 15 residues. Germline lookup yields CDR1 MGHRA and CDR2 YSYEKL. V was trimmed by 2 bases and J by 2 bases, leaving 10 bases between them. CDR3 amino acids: CASSQLRTAYNEQFF. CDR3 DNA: TGCGCCAGCAGCCAACTACGAACAGCCTACAATGAGCAGTTCTTC.

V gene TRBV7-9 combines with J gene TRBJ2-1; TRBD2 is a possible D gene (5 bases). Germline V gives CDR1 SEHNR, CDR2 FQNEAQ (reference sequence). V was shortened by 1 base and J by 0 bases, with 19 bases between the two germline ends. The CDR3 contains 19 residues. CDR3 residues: CASSLVGFSAEGSYNEQFF. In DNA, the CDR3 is TGTGCCAGCAGCTTAGTAGGGTTTAGCGCCGAGGGCTCCTACAATGAGCAGTTCTTC.

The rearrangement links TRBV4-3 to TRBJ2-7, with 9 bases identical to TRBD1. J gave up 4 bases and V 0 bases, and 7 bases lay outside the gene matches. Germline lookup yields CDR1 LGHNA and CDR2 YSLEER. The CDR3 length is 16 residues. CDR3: CASSQDLQGARYEQYF. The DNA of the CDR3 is TGCGCCAGCAGCCAAGACCTACAGGGGGCACGGTACGAGCAGTACTTC.

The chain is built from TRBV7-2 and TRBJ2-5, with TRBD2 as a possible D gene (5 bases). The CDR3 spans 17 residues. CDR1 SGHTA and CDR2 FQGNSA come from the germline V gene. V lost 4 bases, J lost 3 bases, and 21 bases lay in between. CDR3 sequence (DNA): TGTGCCAGCAGCTCTCCTACAGCGGAGCGAAGGGAAGAGACCCAGTACTTC. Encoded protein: CASSSPTAERREETQYF. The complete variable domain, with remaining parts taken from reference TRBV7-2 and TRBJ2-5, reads GAGVSQSPSNKVTEKGKDVELRCDPISGHTALYWYRQSLGQGLEFLIYFQGNSAPDKSGLPSDRFSAERTGGSVSTLTIQRTQQEDSAVYLCASSSPTAERREETQYFGPGTRLLVL.

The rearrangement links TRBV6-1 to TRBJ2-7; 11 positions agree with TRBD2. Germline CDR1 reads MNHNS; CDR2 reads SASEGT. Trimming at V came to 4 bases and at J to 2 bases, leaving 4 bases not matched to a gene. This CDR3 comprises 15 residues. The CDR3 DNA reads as TGTGCCAGCAGTGCGACTAGCGGGACCCCCTACGAGCAGTACTTC. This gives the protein CASSATSGTPYEQYF.

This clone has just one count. The CDR3 DNA follows: TGTGCCAGCTCACCACTCTCGGGTTACAATGAGCAGTTCTTC. Amino acid sequence: CASSPLSGYNEQFF. V usage is TRBV18 and J usage is TRBJ2-1; no reliable D call. Trimming took 1 base from V and 4 from J, leaving 8 bases between them. The CDR3 has 14 amino acids. Per germline, CDR1 KGHSH and CDR2 LQKENI.

In nucleotides, the CDR3 is TGTGCCAGCTCACCTAGCGGGAACTCCTACGAGCAGTACTTC. It codes for CASSPSGNSYEQYF. V is TRBV18 and J is TRBJ2-7; 8 bases fit TRBD2. Germline loops: CDR1 KGHSH, CDR2 LQKENI. The V segment lost 3 bases and the J segment 0 bases; nucleotides outside the gene matches: 1. CDR3 size: 14 residues.

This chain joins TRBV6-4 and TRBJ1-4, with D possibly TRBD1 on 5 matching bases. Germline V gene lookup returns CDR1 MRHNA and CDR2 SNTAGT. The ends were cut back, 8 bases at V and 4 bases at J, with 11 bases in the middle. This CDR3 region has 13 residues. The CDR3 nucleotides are TGTGCCAGCCGGGACTCCGTTAATGAAAAACTGTTTTTT. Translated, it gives CASRDSVNEKLFF.

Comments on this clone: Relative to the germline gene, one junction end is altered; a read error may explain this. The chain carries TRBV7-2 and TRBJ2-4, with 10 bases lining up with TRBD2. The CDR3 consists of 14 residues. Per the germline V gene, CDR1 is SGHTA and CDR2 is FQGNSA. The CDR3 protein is CASSLIWEREGLNF. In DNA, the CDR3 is TGTGCCAGCAGCTTAATCTGGGAGCGGGAGGGCCTAAACTTC.

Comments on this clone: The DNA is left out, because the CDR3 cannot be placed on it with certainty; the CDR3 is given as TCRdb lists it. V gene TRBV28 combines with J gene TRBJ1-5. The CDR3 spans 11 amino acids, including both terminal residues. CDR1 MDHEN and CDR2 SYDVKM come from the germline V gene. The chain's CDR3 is CASSSSRPQHF.

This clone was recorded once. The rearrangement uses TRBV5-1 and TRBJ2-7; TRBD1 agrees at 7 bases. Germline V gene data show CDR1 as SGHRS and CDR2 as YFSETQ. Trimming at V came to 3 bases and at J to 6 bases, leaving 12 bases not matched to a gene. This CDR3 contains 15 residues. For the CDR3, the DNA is TGCGCCAGCAGCTCCCTCGGGACAGCCAATCCCGAGCAGTACTTC. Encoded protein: CASSSLGTANPEQYF.

This CDR3 reads CASSLRTGGTETQYF. CDR3 DNA: TGTGCCAGCAGCCTCAGGACAGGGGGAACAGAGACCCAGTACTTC. J is TRBJ2-5 and V is TRBV5-4; TRBD1 aligns across 10 bases. The CDR3 sequence is 15 residues long. Unmatched junction bases numbered 7, after V lost 4 bases and J lost 4 bases. Germline V gene lookup returns CDR1 SGHNT and CDR2 YYREEE (reference sequence).

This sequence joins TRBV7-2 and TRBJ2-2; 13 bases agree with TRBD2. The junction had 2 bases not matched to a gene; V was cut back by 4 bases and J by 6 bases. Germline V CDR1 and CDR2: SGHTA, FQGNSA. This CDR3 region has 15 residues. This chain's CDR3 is CASSSTSGRPGELFF. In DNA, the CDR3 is TGTGCCAGCAGCTCGACTAGCGGGAGGCCCGGGGAGCTGTTTTTT.

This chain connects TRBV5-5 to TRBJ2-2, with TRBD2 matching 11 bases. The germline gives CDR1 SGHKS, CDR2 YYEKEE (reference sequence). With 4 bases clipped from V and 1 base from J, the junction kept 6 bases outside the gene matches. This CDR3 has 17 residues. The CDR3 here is CASSQRGLAGNTGELFF. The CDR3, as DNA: TGTGCCAGCAGCCAAAGAGGACTAGCGGGGAACACCGGGGAGCTGTTTTTT.

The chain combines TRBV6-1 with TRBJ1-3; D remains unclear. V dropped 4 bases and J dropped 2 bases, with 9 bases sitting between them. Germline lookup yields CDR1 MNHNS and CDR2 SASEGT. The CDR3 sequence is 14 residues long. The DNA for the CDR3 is TGTGCCAGCAGTGTTTGGGAGACTGGAAACACCATATATTTT. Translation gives CASSVWETGNTIYF.

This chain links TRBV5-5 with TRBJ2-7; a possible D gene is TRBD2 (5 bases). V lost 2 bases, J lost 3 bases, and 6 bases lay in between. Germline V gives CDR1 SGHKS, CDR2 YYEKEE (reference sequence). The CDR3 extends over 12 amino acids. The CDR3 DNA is TGTGCCAGCAGCTTCCGGGGCTACGAGCAGTACTTC. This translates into CASSFRGYEQYF. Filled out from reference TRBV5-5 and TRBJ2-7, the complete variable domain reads DAGVTQSPTHLIKTRGQQVTLRCSPISGHKSVSWYQQVLGQGPQFIFQYYEKEERGRGNFPDRFSARQFPNYSSELNVNALLLGDSALYLCASSFRGYEQYFGPGTRLTVT.